What follows are 11 T cell receptor beta chains derived from one specimen sequenced in a study of multiple sclerosis patients with progressive multifocal leukoencephalopathy. Regarding time point: before natalizumab initiation. The method was immunoSEQ multiplex PCR; TCRdb's version includes in-frame clones alone and lacks a portion of them. This table has some 31,000 clones, roughly 90% appearing once. Sequences were obtained from PBMCs. These receptors were collected from a human donor with multiple sclerosis.

For the CDR3, the DNA is TGCGCCAGCAGCCAGGGACAGGGGGCAACCTACGAGCAGTACTTC. Translation: CASSQGQGATYEQYF. V usage is TRBV4-1 and J usage is TRBJ2-7, with TRBD1 identical over 12 bases. Germline V gene data show CDR1 as MGHRA and CDR2 as YSYEKL. The CDR3 loop spans 15 amino acids. V shed 3 bases, J shed 2 bases, and the junction held 2 bases outside the gene matches.

In this sample, this clone turned up a few times. The V and J genes are TRBV29-1 and TRBJ1-2, with D perhaps matching TRBD1 (5 bases). The V end lost 4 bases, the J end lost 4 bases, and 16 bases lay between the germline ends. This CDR3 comprises 14 residues. Germline V gene sequence: CDR1 SQVTM, CDR2 ANQGSEA. CDR3 nucleotide sequence: TGCAGCGTTGGCCTCCCGGGACGGTTCTATGGCTACACCTTC. This codes for CSVGLPGRFYGYTF.

V usage is TRBV11-2 and J usage is TRBJ2-2, with TRBD1 matching 8 bases. The CDR3 extends over 15 amino acids. Germline loops: CDR1 SGHAT, CDR2 FQNNGV. V gave up 1 base and J gave up 5 bases; unmatched junction bases: 3. In DNA form, the CDR3 reads TGTGCCAGCAGCTTAGGGACAGGGCGAACCGGGGAGCTGTTTTTT. The encoded protein is CASSLGTGRTGELFF.

V gene TRBV6-5 combines with J gene TRBJ2-1, with D possibly matching TRBD1 (5 bases). The CDR3 length is 11 residues. Trimming removed 8 bases from V and 9 bases from J, with 11 bases in between. The germline V gene has CDR1 MNHEY and CDR2 SVGAGI. CDR3 amino acids: CASSGFGEQFF. Here the CDR3 DNA reads TGTGCCAGCTCAGGGTTTGGTGAGCAGTTCTTC.

V is TRBV18 and J is TRBJ1-4; D is undetermined. In germline, CDR1 is KGHSH, CDR2 LQKENI. Trimming took off 1 base at V and 2 bases at J, with 8 bases between the two ends. The CDR3 runs to 15 residues. This CDR3 reads CASSPRLTTNEKLFF. DNA of the CDR3: TGTGCCAGCTCACCACGCCTGACCACTAATGAAAAACTGTTTTTT.

V is TRBV6-6 and J is TRBJ2-7, with D perhaps being TRBD1 or TRBD2 (6 bases each). Trimming shortened V by 2 bases and J by 7 bases, and 9 bases separated the two germline ends. The CDR3 sequence is 12 residues long. CDR1 is MNHNY and CDR2 is SVGAGI in the germline V gene (reference sequence). In DNA form, the CDR3 reads TGTGCCAGCAGTTACGGGGGGCTTGAGCAGTACTTC. Amino acids: CASSYGGLEQYF.

The chain is built from TRBV7-2 and TRBJ2-6; no clear D gene. Germline CDR1 reads SGHTA; CDR2 reads FQGNSA. The CDR3 covers 19 residues. Trimming removed 7 bases from V and 8 bases from J, with 30 bases in between. Here the CDR3 reads CASTLPRGFISGVTNVLTF. CDR3 nucleotide sequence: TGTGCCAGCACCCTGCCCCGCGGATTCATCTCTGGGGTGACCAACGTCCTGACTTTC.

The chain uses TRBV6-1 and TRBJ1-1; a weak D match, TRBD1 (5 bases). The CDR3 runs to 14 residues. Germline V gene data show CDR1 as MNHNS and CDR2 as SASEGT. Trimming stripped 8 bases from V and 0 bases from J, with 13 bases between. Written as DNA, the CDR3 is TGTGCCAGCGGGGCCAGGCTCATGAACACTGAAGCTTTCTTT. Translation gives CASGARLMNTEAFF.

The chain has TRBV6-6 and TRBJ1-4; TRBD1 is a possible D gene (6 bases). The germline V gene encodes CDR1 MNHNY and CDR2 SVGAGI (reference sequence). V gave up 6 bases and J gave up 8 bases, with 16 bases separating them. This CDR3 region has 14 residues. As DNA, the CDR3 is TGTGCCAGCAGCCAGGCAGGGGCGGGCGAAAAACTGTTTTTT. Protein sequence: CASSQAGAGEKLFF.

As to this clone: The identical CDR3 is also encoded by other nucleotide sequences in the sample. The chain couples TRBV9 to TRBJ1-1; D unresolved. Germline CDR1 and CDR2: SGDLS and YYNGEE. V was clipped by 0 bases and J by 0 bases, with 6 bases between them. This CDR3 spans 14 amino acids. The CDR3 spells CASSVGDLNTEAFF. The CDR3 nucleotides read TGTGCCAGCAGCGTAGGAGACCTGAACACTGAAGCTTTCTTT. The full variable domain, rest sourced from reference TRBV9 and TRBJ1-1, is DSGVTQTPKHLITATGQRVTLRCSPRSGDLSVYWYQQSLDQGLQFLIQYYNGEERAKGNILERFSAQQFPDLHSELNLSSLELGDSALYFCASSVGDLNTEAFFGQGTRLTVV.

The J gene is TRBJ1-4, the V gene TRBV30, with D possibly TRBD1 on 5 matching bases. Germline V gene lookup returns CDR1 GTSNPN and CDR2 SVGIG (reference sequence). This CDR3 has 15 residues. V dropped 0 bases and J dropped 8 bases, with 16 bases sitting between them. CDR3 amino acids: CAWSVGWGDEEKLFF. In DNA form, the CDR3 reads TGTGCCTGGAGTGTTGGGTGGGGGGATGAGGAAAAACTGTTTTTT.